A single TCR beta chain is shown here with its context. Its antigen is still unknown. The data derive from a study of PD-L1 blockade in urothelial cancer. Whole-study context: Per blood sample, T cells had a median of roughly 140,000.

Points from the study as a whole: Pretreatment TCR clonality in blood under the median foretold superior survival. For durable-benefit patients, tumor-associated blood clones expanded more at 3 weeks.

Time point given: peripheral blood 6 weeks after treatment start. Germline CDR1 KGHSH, CDR2 LQKENI. With 2 bases clipped from V and 3 bases from J, the junction kept 7 bases outside the gene matches. This CDR3 comprises 16 residues. Measured with immunoSEQ multiplex PCR; TCRdb has only the in-frame clones, and not every one. The sample lists about 91,000 clones; approximately 82% were seen once. This sequence originates from a man in his 70s with urothelial cancer. This sequence joins TRBV18 and TRBJ2-7, with 10 bases aligning to TRBD1. Sequencing used PBMCs, obtained around atezolizumab (anti-PD-L1) treatment. The CDR3 region is CASSPKETGGGYEQYF. CDR3 DNA: TGTGCCAGCTCACCAAAGGAGACAGGGGGCGGCTACGAGCAGTACTTC.